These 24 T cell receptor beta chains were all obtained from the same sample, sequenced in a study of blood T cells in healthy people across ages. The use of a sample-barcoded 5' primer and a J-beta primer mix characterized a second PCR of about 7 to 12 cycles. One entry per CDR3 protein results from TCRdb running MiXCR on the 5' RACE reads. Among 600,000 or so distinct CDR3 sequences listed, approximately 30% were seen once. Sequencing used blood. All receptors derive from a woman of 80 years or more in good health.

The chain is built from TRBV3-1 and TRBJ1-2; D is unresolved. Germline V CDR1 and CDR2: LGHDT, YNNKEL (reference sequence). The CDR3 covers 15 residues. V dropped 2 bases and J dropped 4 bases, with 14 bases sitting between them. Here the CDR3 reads CASSQKLGRSYGYTF. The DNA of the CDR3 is TGTGCCAGCAGCCAAAAATTGGGCCGAAGCTATGGCTACACCTTC. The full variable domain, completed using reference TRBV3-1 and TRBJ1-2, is DTAVSQTPKYLVTQMGNDKSIKCEQNLGHDTMYWYKQDSKKFLKIMFSYNNKELIINETVPNRFSPKSPDKAHLNLHINSLELGDSAVYFCASSQKLGRSYGYTFGSGTRLTVV.

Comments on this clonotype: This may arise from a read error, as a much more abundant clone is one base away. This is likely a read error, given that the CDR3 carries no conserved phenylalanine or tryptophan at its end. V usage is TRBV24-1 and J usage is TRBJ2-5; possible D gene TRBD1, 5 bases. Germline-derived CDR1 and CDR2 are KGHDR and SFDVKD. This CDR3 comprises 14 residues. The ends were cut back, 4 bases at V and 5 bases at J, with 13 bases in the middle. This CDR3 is CATSEAGIGETQYV. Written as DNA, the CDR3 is TGTGCCACCAGTGAGGCAGGGATAGGGGAGACCCAGTACGTC.

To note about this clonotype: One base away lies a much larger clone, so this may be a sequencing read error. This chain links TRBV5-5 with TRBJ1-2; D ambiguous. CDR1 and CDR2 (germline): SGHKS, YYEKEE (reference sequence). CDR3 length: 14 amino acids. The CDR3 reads CASSLASTNYGYIF. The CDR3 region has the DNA TGTGCCAGCAGCTTGGCCAGCACTAACTATGGCTACATCTTC. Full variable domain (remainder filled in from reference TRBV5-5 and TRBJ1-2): DAGVTQSPTHLIKTRGQQVTLRCSPISGHKSVSWYQQVLGQGPQFIFQYYEKEERGRGNFPDRFSARQFPNYSSELNVNALLLGDSALYLCASSLASTNYGYIFGSGTRLTVV.

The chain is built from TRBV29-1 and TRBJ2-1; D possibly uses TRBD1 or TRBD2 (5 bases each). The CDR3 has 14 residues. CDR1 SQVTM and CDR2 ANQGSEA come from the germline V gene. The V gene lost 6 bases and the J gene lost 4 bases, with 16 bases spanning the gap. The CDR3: CSVTRGEDYNEQFF. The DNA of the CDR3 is TGCAGCGTAACTAGAGGGGAAGATTACAATGAGCAGTTCTTC.

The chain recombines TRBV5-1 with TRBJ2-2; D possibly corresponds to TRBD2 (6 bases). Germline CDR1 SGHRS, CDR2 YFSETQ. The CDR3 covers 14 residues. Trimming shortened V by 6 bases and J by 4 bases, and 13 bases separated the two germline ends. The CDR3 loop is CASMEGAITGELFF. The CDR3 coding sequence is TGCGCCAGCATGGAGGGCGCGATCACCGGGGAGCTGTTTTTT. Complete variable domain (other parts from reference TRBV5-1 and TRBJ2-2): KAGVTQTPRYLIKTRGQQVTLSCSPISGHRSVSWYQQTPGQGLQFLFEYFSETQRNKGNFPGRFSGRQFSNSRSEMNVSTLELGDSALYLCASMEGAITGELFFGEGSRLTVL.

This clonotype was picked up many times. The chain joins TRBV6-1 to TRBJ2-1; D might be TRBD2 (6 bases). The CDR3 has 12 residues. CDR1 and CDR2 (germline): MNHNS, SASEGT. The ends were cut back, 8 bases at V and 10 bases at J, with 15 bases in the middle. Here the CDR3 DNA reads TGTGCCAGCCAAAGGACGGCGGGAGAGCAGTTCTTC. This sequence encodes CASQRTAGEQFF.

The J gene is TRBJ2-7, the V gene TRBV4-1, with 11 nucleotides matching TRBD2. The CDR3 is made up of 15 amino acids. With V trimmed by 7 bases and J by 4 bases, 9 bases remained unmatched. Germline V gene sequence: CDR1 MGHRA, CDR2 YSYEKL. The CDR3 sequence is CASNQQGLAVYEQYF. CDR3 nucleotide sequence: TGCGCCAGCAACCAGCAGGGACTAGCGGTGTACGAGCAGTACTTC.

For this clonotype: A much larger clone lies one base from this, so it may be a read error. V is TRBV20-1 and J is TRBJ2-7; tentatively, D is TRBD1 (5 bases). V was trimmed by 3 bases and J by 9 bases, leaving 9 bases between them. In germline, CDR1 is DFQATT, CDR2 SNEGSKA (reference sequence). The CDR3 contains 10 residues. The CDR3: CSASRQGQYF. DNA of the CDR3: TGCAGTGCTAGCCGGCAGGGGCAGTACTTC.

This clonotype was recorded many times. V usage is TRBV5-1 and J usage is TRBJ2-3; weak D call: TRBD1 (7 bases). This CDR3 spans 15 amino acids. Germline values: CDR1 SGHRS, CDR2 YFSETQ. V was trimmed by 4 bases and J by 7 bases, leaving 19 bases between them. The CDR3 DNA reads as TGCGCCAGCAGCCTTGACCCAGGGGGAGGTAATACGCAGTATTTT. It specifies CASSLDPGGGNTQYF. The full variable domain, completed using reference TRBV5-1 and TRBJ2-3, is KAGVTQTPRYLIKTRGQQVTLSCSPISGHRSVSWYQQTPGQGLQFLFEYFSETQRNKGNFPGRFSGRQFSNSRSEMNVSTLELGDSALYLCASSLDPGGGNTQYFGPGTRLTVL.

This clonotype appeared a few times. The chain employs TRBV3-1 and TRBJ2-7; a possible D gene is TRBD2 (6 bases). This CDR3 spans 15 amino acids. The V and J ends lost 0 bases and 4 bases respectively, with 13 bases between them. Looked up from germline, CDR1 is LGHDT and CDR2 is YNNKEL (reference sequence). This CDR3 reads CASSQDWRGIYEQYF. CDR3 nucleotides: TGTGCCAGCAGCCAAGATTGGCGGGGAATTTACGAGCAGTACTTC.

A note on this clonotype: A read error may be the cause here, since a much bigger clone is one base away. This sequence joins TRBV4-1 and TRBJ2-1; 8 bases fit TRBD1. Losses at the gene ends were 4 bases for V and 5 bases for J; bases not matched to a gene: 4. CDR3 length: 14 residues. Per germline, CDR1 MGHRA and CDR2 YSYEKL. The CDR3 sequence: CASSRDRSDNEQFF. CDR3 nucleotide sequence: TGCGCCAGCAGCCGGGACAGGTCCGACAATGAGCAGTTCTTC.

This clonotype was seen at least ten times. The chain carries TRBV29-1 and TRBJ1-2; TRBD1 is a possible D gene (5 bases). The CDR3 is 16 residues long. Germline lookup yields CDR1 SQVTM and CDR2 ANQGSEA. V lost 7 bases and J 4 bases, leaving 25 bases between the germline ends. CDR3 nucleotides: TGCAGCGCATATGGGGTAAAGGGGCGGGACGCCTATGGCTACACCTTC. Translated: CSAYGVKGRDAYGYTF.

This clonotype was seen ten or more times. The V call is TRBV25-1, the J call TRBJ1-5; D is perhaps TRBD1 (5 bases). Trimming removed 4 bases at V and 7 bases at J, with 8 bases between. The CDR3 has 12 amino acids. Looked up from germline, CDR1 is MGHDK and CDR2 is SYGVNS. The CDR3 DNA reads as TGTGCCAGCAGTGTGGGGCAGCAGCCCCAGCATTTT. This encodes CASSVGQQPQHF.

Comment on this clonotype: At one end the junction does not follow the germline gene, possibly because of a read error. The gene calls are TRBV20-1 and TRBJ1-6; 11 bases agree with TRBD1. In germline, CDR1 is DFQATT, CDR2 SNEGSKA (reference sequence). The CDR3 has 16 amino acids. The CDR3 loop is CSARAPGTGGNSPLHF. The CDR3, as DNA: TGCAGCGCTAGAGCGCCGGGGACAGGGGGTAATTCACCCCTCCACTTT.

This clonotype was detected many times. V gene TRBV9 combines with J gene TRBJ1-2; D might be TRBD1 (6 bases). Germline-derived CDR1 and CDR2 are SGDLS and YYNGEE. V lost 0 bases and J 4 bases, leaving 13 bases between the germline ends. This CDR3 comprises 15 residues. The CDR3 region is CASSVETRGFYGYTF. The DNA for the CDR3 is TGTGCCAGCAGCGTAGAAACCAGGGGTTTCTATGGCTACACCTTC.

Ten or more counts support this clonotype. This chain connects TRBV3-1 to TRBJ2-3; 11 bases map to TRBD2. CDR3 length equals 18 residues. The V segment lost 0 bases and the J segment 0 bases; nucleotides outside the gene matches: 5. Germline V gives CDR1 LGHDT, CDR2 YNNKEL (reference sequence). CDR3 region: CASSQEVLAGGSTDTQYF. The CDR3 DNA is TGTGCCAGCAGCCAAGAAGTGCTAGCGGGGGGTAGCACAGATACGCAGTATTTT.

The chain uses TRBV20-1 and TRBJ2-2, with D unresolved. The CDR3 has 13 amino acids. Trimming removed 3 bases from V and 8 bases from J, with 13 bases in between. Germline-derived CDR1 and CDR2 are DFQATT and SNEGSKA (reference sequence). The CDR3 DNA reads TGCAGTGCTAGTGTGTCGGACGAGGGGGAGCTGTTTTTT. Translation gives CSASVSDEGELFF.

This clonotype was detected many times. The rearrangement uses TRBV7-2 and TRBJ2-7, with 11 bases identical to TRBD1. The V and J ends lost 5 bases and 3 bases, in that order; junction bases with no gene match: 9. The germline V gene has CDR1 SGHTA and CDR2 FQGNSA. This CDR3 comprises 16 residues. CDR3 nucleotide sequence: TGTGCCAGCAGCCCAACCGGGACAGGGGGAATCTACGAGCAGTACTTC. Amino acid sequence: CASSPTGTGGIYEQYF.

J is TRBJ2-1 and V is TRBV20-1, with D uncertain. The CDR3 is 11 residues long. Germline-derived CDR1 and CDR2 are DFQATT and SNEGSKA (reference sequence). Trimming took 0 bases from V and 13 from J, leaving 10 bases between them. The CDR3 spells CSARDLPHQFF. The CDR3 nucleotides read TGCAGTGCTAGAGATCTCCCTCATCAGTTCTTC.

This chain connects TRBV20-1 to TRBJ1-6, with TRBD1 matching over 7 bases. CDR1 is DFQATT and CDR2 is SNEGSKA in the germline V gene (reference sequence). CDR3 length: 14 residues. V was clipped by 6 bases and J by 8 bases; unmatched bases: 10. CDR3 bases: TGCAGTGCGGCCGGGACAGTCGCTGATTCACCCCTCCACTTT. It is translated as CSAAGTVADSPLHF.

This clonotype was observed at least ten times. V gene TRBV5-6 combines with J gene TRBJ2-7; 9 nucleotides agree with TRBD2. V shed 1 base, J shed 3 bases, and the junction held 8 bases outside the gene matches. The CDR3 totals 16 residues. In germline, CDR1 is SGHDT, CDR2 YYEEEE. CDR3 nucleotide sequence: TGTGCCAGCAGCTTGTCCCCGCGGGGGGGGAGCTACGAGCAGTACTTC. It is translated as CASSLSPRGGSYEQYF.

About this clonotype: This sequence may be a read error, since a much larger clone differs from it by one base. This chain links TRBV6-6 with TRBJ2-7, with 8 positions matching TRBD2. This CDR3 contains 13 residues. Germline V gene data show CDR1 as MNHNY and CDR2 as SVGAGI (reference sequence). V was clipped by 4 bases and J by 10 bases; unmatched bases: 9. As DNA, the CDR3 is TGTGCCAGCAGTTTTAGCGGGGCGGGGGCCCAGTACTTC. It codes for CASSFSGAGAQYF.

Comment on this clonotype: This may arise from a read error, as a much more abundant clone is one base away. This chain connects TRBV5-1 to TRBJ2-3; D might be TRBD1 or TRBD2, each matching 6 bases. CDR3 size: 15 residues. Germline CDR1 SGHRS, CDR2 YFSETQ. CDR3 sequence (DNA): TGCGCCGGCAGCTCCTTTTCGGGGGCATACGATACGCAGTATTTT. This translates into CAGSSFSGAYDTQYF.

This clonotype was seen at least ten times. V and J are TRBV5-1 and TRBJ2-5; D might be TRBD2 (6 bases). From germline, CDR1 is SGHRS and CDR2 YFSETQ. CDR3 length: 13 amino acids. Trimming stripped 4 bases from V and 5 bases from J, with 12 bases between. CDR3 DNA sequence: TGCGCCAGCAGCGGAGGGTCTCTCGAGACCCAGTACTTC. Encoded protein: CASSGGSLETQYF.